This T cell receptor (beta chain) came from a study of response to subunit inactivated influenza vaccine. Germline V gene lookup returns CDR1 DFQATT and CDR2 SNEGSKA (reference sequence). V shed 5 bases and J shed 3 bases, with 17 bases lying between them. CDR3 size: 14 residues. TCRdb recomputed calls from the RT-PCR reads with MiXCR, one row per CDR3 protein. The table has about 570,000 distinct CDR3 sequences, around 11% seen once. The sample was also linked to a second study, of T cells expressing NK-cell markers. Per that paper: A 5'RACE template switching approach incorporating UMIs was used to make TCR beta cDNA. Sorted CD3+CD56+NKG2C+, CD3+CD56+NKG2C- and CD3+CD56-NKG2C+ T-cell subsets were beta-chain profiled.

Source: PBMCs from blood, taken on the day of vaccination. This chain joins TRBV20-1 and TRBJ2-7; D might be TRBD2 (5 bases). This clonotype originated in a man aged 50 to 59 who received an inactivated influenza vaccine. CDR3 in DNA: TGCAGTGCTTATAGCGTCCAGCGAAGCTACGAGCAGTACTTC. Protein product: CSAYSVQRSYEQYF.